The sequence of this T cell receptor beta chain was determined in a study of blood T cell repertoires in COVID-19. Background on the study: Researchers got acute and convalescent COVID-19 samples from the United States, Italy and Spain. From T cells, B-cell-depleted T cells, or PBMCs came the material, which was cDNA or gDNA.

Libraries were prepared by immunoSEQ multiplex PCR; TCRdb keeps only in-frame clonotypes and omits some of them. This table has about 90,000 clones, around 89% appearing once. This CDR3 is 12 amino acids long. Looked up from germline, CDR1 is MNHNY and CDR2 is SVGAGI (reference sequence). Trimming pared 5 bases from V and 1 base from J, leaving 6 bases between. This rearrangement joins TRBV6-6 to TRBJ2-7; possibly TRBD1 for D (6 bases). The receptor comes from a man aged 45-65 years with COVID-19, enrolled during active disease. Source material: peripheral blood. CDR3 in amino acids: CASSGQSYEQYF. CDR3 sequence (DNA): TGTGCCAGCAGTGGACAGTCCTACGAGCAGTACTTC.